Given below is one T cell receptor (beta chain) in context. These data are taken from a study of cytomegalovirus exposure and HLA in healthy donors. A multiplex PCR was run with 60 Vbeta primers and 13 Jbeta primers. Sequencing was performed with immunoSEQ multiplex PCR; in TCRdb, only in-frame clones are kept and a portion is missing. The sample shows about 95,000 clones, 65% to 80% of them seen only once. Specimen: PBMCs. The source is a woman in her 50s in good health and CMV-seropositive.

CDR3: CASCGQPSTGELFF. The CDR3 DNA follows: TGTGCCAGCTGCGGACAGCCATCAACCGGGGAGCTGTTTTTT. The J gene is TRBJ2-2, the V gene TRBV6-1; tentative D call: TRBD1 (6 bases). V was cut by 8 bases and J by 5 bases, with 15 bases left in between. This CDR3 is 14 amino acids long. CDR1 and CDR2 (germline): MNHNS, SASEGT.